This TCR beta chain emerged from a study of regulatory T cells in long-lasting Graves disease. Study-wide context: Antithyroid drugs had been taken by newly diagnosed Graves' patients for under 3 months.

Time point indicated: newly diagnosed GD, antithyroid drugs for less than 3 months. Generation of the TCR library employed RNA extracted from PBMCs. This clonotype was recorded a few times. Its antigen is undetermined. This CDR3 is built from 9 residues. Germline V gene lookup returns CDR1 WNHNN and CDR2 SYGVQD (reference sequence). Trimming shortened V by 8 bases and J by 14 bases, and 12 bases separated the two germline ends. The TCR beta library used iRepertoire HTBI primers with Arm-PCR amplification of CDR3. From the multiplex PCR reads, TCRdb called clonotypes with MiXCR, one entry per CDR3 protein. This sample yields 400,000 to 450,000 distinct CDR3 sequences, of which about 15% are seen a single time; 16% belongs to the top ten. Study-wide points: When disease was persistent, TRBV28, TRBJ1-2 and TRBJ2-5 were the favored segments. Newly diagnosed patients had higher TCR diversity than persistent Graves' patients did.

The sample was also linked to a second study, of T cells in Graves' hyperthyroidism and ophthalmopathy.

V usage is TRBV10-1 and J usage is TRBJ2-5; no definite D call. This receptor was taken from a woman in her thirties with Graves disease. The source material was peripheral blood mononuclear cells (PBMCs), sampled at new diagnosis, from a patient treated with antithyroid drugs. CDR3 nucleotide sequence: TGCGCCAGCCGGCGGTCTCATTACTTC. The encoded protein is CASRRSHYF.